These 30 T cell receptor beta chains share one sample of origin, sequenced in a study of OX40 agonist ivuxolimab in advanced cancers. Here immunoSEQ multiplex PCR was the method, and the copy in TCRdb shows in-frame clones only, minus some. Among 95,000 to 150,000 clones listed, around 95% were seen once. This material consisted of CD4+ or CD8+ T cells sorted from blood, taken in a trial of the OX40 agonist ivuxolimab. The source of these receptors is an adult with an advanced solid tumor such as melanoma, head and neck, liver or kidney cancer.

The chain is built from TRBV4-3 and TRBJ1-2; a weak D match, TRBD1 (5 bases). The CDR3 sequence is 14 residues long. V shed 3 bases and J shed 5 bases, with 13 bases lying between them. Germline assignment: CDR1 LGHNA and CDR2 YSLEER. CDR3: CASSQADQGYGYTF. CDR3 DNA: TGCGCCAGCAGCCAGGCGGATCAGGGTTATGGCTACACCTTC.

This chain connects TRBV14 to TRBJ1-2, with a weak D call TRBD1 (6 bases). The ends were cut back, 5 bases at V and 7 bases at J, with 23 bases in the middle. This CDR3 contains 16 residues. Germline CDR1 SGHDN, CDR2 FVKESK. CDR3 nucleotides: TGTGCCAGCAGCTTGGGGGCAGGAATGTTGTCCCGTGGCTACACCTTC. Protein: CASSLGAGMLSRGYTF.

In its sample, this clone was seen a few times. The V and J genes are TRBV6-6 and TRBJ2-3, with D perhaps TRBD1 (6 bases). The V and J ends lost 0 bases and 1 base respectively, with 11 bases between them. The CDR3 has 16 amino acids. In germline, CDR1 is MNHNY, CDR2 SVGAGI (reference sequence). In nucleotides, the CDR3 is TGTGCCAGCAGTTACTCAGGGGGACGAGGCACAGATACGCAGTATTTT. Amino acids: CASSYSGGRGTDTQYF.

The chain is built from TRBV2 and TRBJ1-5; 7 nucleotides line up with TRBD1. The CDR3 extends over 13 amino acids. Germline V gene sequence: CDR1 SNHLY, CDR2 FYNNEI. Trimming at V came to 3 bases and at J to 7 bases, leaving 3 bases not matched to a gene. For the CDR3, the DNA is TGTGCCAGCAGTGATACAGGGGACCAGCCCCAGCATTTT. As protein: CASSDTGDQPQHF.

This clone has only one observation. V usage is TRBV29-1 and J usage is TRBJ1-4; D is uncertain. The CDR3 extends over 11 amino acids. Trimming shortened V by 6 bases and J by 8 bases, and 10 bases separated the two germline ends. Germline V CDR1 and CDR2: SQVTM, ANQGSEA. The CDR3 nucleotides read TGCAGCGTCCAGATGGGGGAAAAACTGTTTTTT. This translates into CSVQMGEKLFF. Based on the CDR3 plus reference TRBV29-1 and TRBJ1-4, the full variable domain is SAVISQKPSRDICQRGTSLTIQCQVDSQVTMMFWYRQQPGQSLTLIATANQGSEATYESGFVIDKFPISRPNLTFSTLTVSNMSPEDSSIYLCSVQMGEKLFFGSGTQLSVL.

The rearrangement links TRBV6-5 to TRBJ2-1, with 8 bases matching TRBD2. Germline lookup yields CDR1 MNHEY and CDR2 SVGAGI. The CDR3 runs 14 residues. V lost 6 bases, J lost 3 bases, and 4 bases stayed unmatched. CDR3 residues: CASSRGLVYNEQFF. As DNA, the CDR3 is TGTGCCAGCAGCAGGGGACTAGTCTACAATGAGCAGTTCTTC.

The chain couples TRBV7-2 to TRBJ1-1; D is undetermined. Looked up from germline, CDR1 is SGHTA and CDR2 is FQGNSA. V shed 1 base and J shed 1 base, with 7 bases lying between them. There are 14 residues in the CDR3. CDR3 DNA sequence: TGTGCCAGCAGCTTAGGTTCCCGGAACACTGAAGCTTTCTTT. Protein product: CASSLGSRNTEAFF.

The V gene is TRBV28, the J gene TRBJ1-2; D unresolved. This CDR3 spans 13 amino acids. Looked up from germline, CDR1 is MDHEN and CDR2 is SYDVKM. V dropped 2 bases and J dropped 8 bases, with 12 bases sitting between them. CDR3 region: CASSLDVLRGYTF. DNA of the CDR3: TGTGCCAGCAGTTTAGACGTCCTCCGGGGCTACACCTTC.

The chain carries TRBV7-8 and TRBJ2-7; the match to TRBD1 covers 8 bases. Germline CDR1 is SGHVS and CDR2 is FQNEAQ. The CDR3 length is 15 residues. The J segment lost 2 bases and the V segment lost 1 base, leaving 4 bases of the junction unmatched. The CDR3 is CASSLERTGTYEQYF. The CDR3 nucleotides read TGTGCCAGCAGCTTAGAAAGGACAGGGACCTACGAGCAGTACTTC.

J is TRBJ1-2 and V is TRBV29-1; 7 nucleotides align to TRBD1. In germline, CDR1 is SQVTM, CDR2 ANQGSEA. The ends lost 5 bases at V and 4 bases at J; junction bases unmatched: 7. CDR3 size: 13 residues. The DNA of the CDR3 is TGCAGCGTTTTCGGATCAGGGGGCTATGGCTACACCTTC. As protein: CSVFGSGGYGYTF. Full variable domain (rest looked up from reference TRBV29-1 and TRBJ1-2): SAVISQKPSRDICQRGTSLTIQCQVDSQVTMMFWYRQQPGQSLTLIATANQGSEATYESGFVIDKFPISRPNLTFSTLTVSNMSPEDSSIYLCSVFGSGGYGYTFGSGTRLTVV.

The chain has TRBV5-1 and TRBJ2-7; TRBD1 matches at 8 bases. The V and J ends lost 4 bases and 2 bases, in that order; junction bases with no gene match: 5. This CDR3 comprises 14 residues. CDR1 is SGHRS, CDR2 YFSETQ, per germline. The CDR3 spells CASSLGQAAYEQYF. In nucleotides, the CDR3 is TGCGCCAGCAGCCTGGGACAGGCAGCCTACGAGCAGTACTTC.

The chain has TRBV7-2 and TRBJ2-7, with D tentatively TRBD1 or TRBD2 (5 bases each). The CDR3 runs 15 residues. The germline V gene has CDR1 SGHTA and CDR2 FQGNSA. V lost 1 base to trimming and J lost 11 bases, with 21 bases between them. The CDR3 sequence: CASSLGRPGSGREYF. As DNA, the CDR3 is TGTGCCAGCAGCTTAGGTCGGCCGGGATCGGGCAGGGAGTACTTC.

This chain joins TRBV5-1 and TRBJ1-1; tentative D call: TRBD1 (6 bases). Between the trimmed V and J ends, which lost 4 bases and 4 bases, there was a span of 17 bases. The CDR3 spans 15 residues. The V gene's germline CDR1 is SGHRS and CDR2 YFSETQ. In nucleotides, the CDR3 is TGCGCCAGCAGCCCTGGGGGAGGGGGACTCACTGAAGCTTTCTTT. Translation gives CASSPGGGGLTEAFF. Filled out from reference TRBV5-1 and TRBJ1-1, the complete variable domain reads KAGVTQTPRYLIKTRGQQVTLSCSPISGHRSVSWYQQTPGQGLQFLFEYFSETQRNKGNFPGRFSGRQFSNSRSEMNVSTLELGDSALYLCASSPGGGGLTEAFFGQGTRLTVV.

This chain links TRBV9 with TRBJ2-1; 8 bases map to TRBD2. CDR3 length: 15 residues. Germline trimming cut 3 bases from V and 8 bases from J; bases unmatched to any gene: 10. The germline gives CDR1 SGDLS, CDR2 YYNGEE. Here the CDR3 DNA reads TGTGCCAGCAGCGCAGCATCGGGGGGGCTACATGAGCAGTTCTTC. The encoded protein is CASSAASGGLHEQFF.

The gene calls are TRBV6-1 and TRBJ1-2, with 10 nucleotides matching TRBD1. Germline V gives CDR1 MNHNS, CDR2 SASEGT. The CDR3 length is 16 residues. The V and J ends lost 0 bases and 4 bases, in that order; junction bases with no gene match: 5. The DNA for the CDR3 is TGTGCCAGCAGTGAAGCGCTAGGGGACAGGGGCTATGGCTACACCTTC. Amino acid sequence: CASSEALGDRGYGYTF.

CDR3 sequence (DNA): TGTGCCAGCAGTTACGGGCAGGGAGCTTTCTTT. It is translated as CASSYGQGAFF. The gene calls are TRBV6-5 and TRBJ1-1; TRBD1 is a possible D gene (5 bases). Trimming removed 2 bases from V and 10 bases from J, with 8 bases in between. Germline V gene data show CDR1 as MNHEY and CDR2 as SVGAGI. This CDR3 spans 11 amino acids.

V and J are TRBV28 and TRBJ2-7, with D hard to call. V gave up 5 bases and J gave up 7 bases, with 18 bases separating them. The CDR3 runs to 14 residues. Germline CDR1 MDHEN, CDR2 SYDVKM. CDR3 DNA sequence: TGTGCCAGCAGTAGTCCTCCCCATCACGGGGAGCAGTACTTC. Translated, it gives CASSSPPHHGEQYF.

V usage is TRBV7-3 and J usage is TRBJ2-5; the D is unclear. CDR1 is SGHTA, CDR2 FQGTGA, per germline. The CDR3 spans 13 residues. Deletions cut 0 bases from V and 8 bases from J, with 10 bases between. The CDR3 spells CASSLTLTGTQYF. The DNA of the CDR3 is TGTGCCAGCAGCTTAACGTTAACCGGTACCCAGTACTTC. The full variable domain, in which reference TRBV7-3 and TRBJ2-5 provide the parts outside the CDR3, is GAGVSQTPSNKVTEKGKYVELRCDPISGHTALYWYRQSLGQGPEFLIYFQGTGAADDSGLPNDRFFAVRPEGSVSTLKIQRTERGDSAVYLCASSLTLTGTQYFGPGTRLLVL.

This chain connects TRBV5-1 to TRBJ1-1; 9 bases are shared with TRBD1. The CDR3 totals 14 residues. Losses at the gene ends were 5 bases for V and 4 bases for J; bases not matched to a gene: 6. From germline, CDR1 is SGHRS and CDR2 YFSETQ. CDR3 nucleotides: TGCGCCAGCAGGAGACAGGGGGTATCCACTGAAGCTTTCTTT. It is translated as CASRRQGVSTEAFF.

The V call is TRBV4-1, the J call TRBJ2-7, with 11 positions matching TRBD1. This CDR3 spans 15 amino acids. The germline V gene has CDR1 MGHRA and CDR2 YSYEKL. The V and J ends lost 4 bases and 4 bases, in that order; junction bases with no gene match: 6. CDR3: CASSPGQGALYEQYF. In DNA form, the CDR3 reads TGCGCCAGCAGCCCCGGACAGGGGGCTCTTTACGAGCAGTACTTC.

DNA of the CDR3: TGTGCCAGCTCAAGGGACAGGGAAGGGGGCAATCAGCCCCAGCATTTT. Translation: CASSRDREGGNQPQHF. This rearrangement joins TRBV18 to TRBJ1-5, with 9 positions matching TRBD1. CDR1 KGHSH and CDR2 LQKENI come from the germline V gene. This CDR3 has 16 residues. Germline trimming cut 5 bases from V and 2 bases from J; bases unmatched to any gene: 7.

The chain couples TRBV10-3 to TRBJ2-5; D might be TRBD1 (6 bases). The length of the CDR3 is 12 residues. Trimming took off 10 bases at V and 5 bases at J, with 14 bases between the two ends. The V gene's germline CDR1 is ENHRY and CDR2 SYGVKD. The CDR3 DNA reads as TGTGCCACCCGACAGGACCTCGAGACCCAGTACTTC. This codes for CATRQDLETQYF.

The chain links TRBV14 to TRBJ1-1, with a weak D call TRBD1 (5 bases). Germline CDR1 is SGHDN and CDR2 is FVKESK. This CDR3 has 14 residues. V lost 3 bases and J lost 8, with 16 bases in between. CDR3 coding DNA: TGTGCCAGCAGCCACCGGACACTCATAGGGGAAGCTTTCTTT. Its translation: CASSHRTLIGEAFF.

V gene TRBV7-9 combines with J gene TRBJ1-1, with D possibly being TRBD1 (6 bases). CDR1 and CDR2 from the germline V gene are SEHNR and FQNEAQ (reference sequence). The germline V and J ends were trimmed by 1 base and 4 bases, with 19 bases remaining between them. The CDR3 is 17 residues long. CDR3 region: CASSLVKGGMVSTEAFF. The CDR3 DNA is TGTGCCAGCAGCTTAGTCAAGGGGGGGATGGTGAGCACTGAAGCTTTCTTT. The full variable domain, its missing parts supplied by reference TRBV7-9 and TRBJ1-1, is DTGVSQNPRHKITKRGQNVTFRCDPISEHNRLYWYRQTLGQGPEFLTYFQNEAQLEKSRLLSDRFSAERPKGSFSTLEIQRTEQGDSAMYLCASSLVKGGMVSTEAFFGQGTRLTVV.

The chain links TRBV5-1 to TRBJ1-6; D ambiguous. Germline V gene sequence: CDR1 SGHRS, CDR2 YFSETQ. V dropped 4 bases and J dropped 7 bases, with 12 bases sitting between them. This CDR3 region has 14 residues. The CDR3 region is CASSRREPNSPLHF. The CDR3 DNA reads TGCGCCAGCAGCCGCCGGGAGCCCAATTCACCCCTCCACTTT.

This sequence joins TRBV11-2 and TRBJ2-7; 7 bases align to TRBD1. V was pared by 3 bases and J by 0 bases, with 5 bases of the junction left unmatched. This CDR3 has 15 residues. Germline V lookup: CDR1 SGHAT, CDR2 FQNNGV. CDR3 region: CASSFGQAFSYEQYF. CDR3 coding DNA: TGTGCCAGCAGCTTCGGACAGGCATTCTCCTACGAGCAGTACTTC.

This clone appeared a single time. The chain joins TRBV4-3 to TRBJ2-2; no firm D call. Germline loops: CDR1 LGHNA, CDR2 YSLEER. Trimming left V 1 base short and J 6 bases short, with 12 bases between. The CDR3 is 15 residues long. The CDR3 coding sequence is TGCGCCAGCAGCCAAGGGTCTAGTCTTGCCGGGGAGCTGTTTTTT. This codes for CASSQGSSLAGELFF.

V usage is TRBV7-2 and J usage is TRBJ2-5; 12 positions agree with TRBD2. Germline CDR1 is SGHTA and CDR2 is FQGNSA. The CDR3 length is 15 residues. V lost 5 bases, J lost 2 bases, and 3 bases stayed unmatched. CDR3 bases: TGTGCCAGCAGCCGACTAGCGGGGGCACAAGAGACCCAGTACTTC. It translates to CASSRLAGAQETQYF.

The genes are TRBV6-1 and TRBJ2-3; TRBD2 matches 7 bases. Germline CDR1 reads MNHNS; CDR2 reads SASEGT. The CDR3 sequence is 12 residues long. The V and J ends lost 6 bases and 10 bases, in that order; junction bases with no gene match: 7. The CDR3 region is CASRIDRGAQYF. CDR3 nucleotide sequence: TGTGCCAGCAGGATAGACCGGGGGGCGCAGTATTTT.

The CDR3 coding sequence is TGTGCCAGCAGCCCCGGGACTAGCGGCACAGATACGCAGTATTTT. This encodes CASSPGTSGTDTQYF. The chain carries TRBV7-9 and TRBJ2-3; TRBD2 aligns across 10 bases. CDR3 size: 15 residues. The germline CDR1 and CDR2 sequences are SEHNR and FQNEAQ (reference sequence). Trimming at V came to 5 bases and at J to 1 base, leaving 3 bases not matched to a gene.